This T cell receptor (beta chain) was retrieved from a study of blood T cell repertoires in COVID-19. As for the study in general: Nucleic acid was either cDNA or gDNA, and it came from T cells, B-cell-depleted T cells, or PBMCs.

Trimming removed 0 bases from V and 6 bases from J, with 8 bases in between. Per the germline V gene, CDR1 is LNHNV and CDR2 is YYDKDF (reference sequence). This CDR3 is built from 14 residues. TCRdb keeps only in-frame clones here, not all; method: immunoSEQ multiplex PCR. The table records around 310,000 clones, roughly 88% of them present only once. The receptor was derived from a man aged 25 to 45 who had recovered from COVID-19. What was sequenced was PBMCs or T cells enriched from blood (not recorded which). V and J are TRBV15 and TRBJ2-2; TRBD1 might be the D (5 bases). The CDR3 reads CATSRDTGAGELFF. CDR3 DNA: TGTGCCACCAGCAGAGACACAGGAGCCGGGGAGCTGTTTTTT.